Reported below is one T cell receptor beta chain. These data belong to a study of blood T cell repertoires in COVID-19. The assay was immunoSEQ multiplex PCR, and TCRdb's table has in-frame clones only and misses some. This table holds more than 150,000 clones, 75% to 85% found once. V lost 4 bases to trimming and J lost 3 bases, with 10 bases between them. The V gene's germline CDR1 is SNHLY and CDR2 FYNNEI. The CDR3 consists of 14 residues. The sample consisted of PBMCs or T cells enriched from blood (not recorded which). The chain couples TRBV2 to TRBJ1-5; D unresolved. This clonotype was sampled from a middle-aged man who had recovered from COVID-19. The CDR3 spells CASSVYSVNQPQHF. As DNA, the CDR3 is TGTGCCAGCAGTGTGTATTCAGTCAATCAGCCCCAGCATTTT.